This T cell receptor beta chain emerged from a study of Ad26.COV2.S vaccination and SARS-CoV-2 variants. Trimming took off 0 bases at V and 6 bases at J, with 8 bases between the two ends. The V gene's germline CDR1 is MNHNY and CDR2 SVGAGI (reference sequence). The CDR3 spans 14 residues. Treatment noted: some 19 received Ad26.COV2.S at low or high dose, single or two shots; 5 received placebo; per-sample allocation not given. Day 63 after the first vaccine or placebo injection was the time point for sampling. Data came from immunoSEQ multiplex PCR; TCRdb stores just in-frame clones and leaves some out. Among 250,000 to 300,000 clones listed, around 87% were seen once.

The rearrangement joins TRBV6-6 to TRBJ2-2; D perhaps matches TRBD2 (5 bases). The specimen comprised peripheral blood, sampled in a trial of Ad26.COV2.S vaccine versus placebo. The sequence derives from a person aged 18 to 59 who received the Ad26.COV2.S COVID-19 vaccine or a placebo. Here the CDR3 reads CASSYSTGAGELFF. In DNA, the CDR3 is TGTGCCAGCAGTTACTCGACCGGGGCCGGGGAGCTGTTTTTT.